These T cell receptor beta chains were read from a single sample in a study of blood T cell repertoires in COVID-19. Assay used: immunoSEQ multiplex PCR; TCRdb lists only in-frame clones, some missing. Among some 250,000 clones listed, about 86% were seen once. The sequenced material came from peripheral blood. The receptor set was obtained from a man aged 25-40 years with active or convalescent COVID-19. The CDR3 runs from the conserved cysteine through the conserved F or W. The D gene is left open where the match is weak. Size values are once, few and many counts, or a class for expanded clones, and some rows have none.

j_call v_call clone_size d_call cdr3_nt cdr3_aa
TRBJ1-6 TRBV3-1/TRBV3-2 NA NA TGTGCCAGCAGCCAAGATTTCAGGGGAGACTATAATTCACCCCTCCACTTT CASSQDFRGDYNSPLHF
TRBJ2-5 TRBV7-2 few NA TGTGCCAGCAGCTTAGCGGGGGGGCGGAAGACCCAGTACTTC CASSLAGGRKTQYF
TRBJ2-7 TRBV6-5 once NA TGTGCCAGCAGCAACACGGGATCCTACGAGCAGTACTTC CASSNTGSYEQYF
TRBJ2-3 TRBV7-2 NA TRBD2 TGTGCCAGCAGCCCCCGGCGGGGGAAGCCAACAGATACGCAGTATTTT CASSPRRGKPTDTQYF
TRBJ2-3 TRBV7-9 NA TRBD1 TGTGCCAGCAGCTGGGACAGGCCCACTGATACGCAGTATTTT CASSWDRPTDTQYF
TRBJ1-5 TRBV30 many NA TGTGCCTGGAGTGTAGACTTATTTCAGCCCCAGCATTTT CAWSVDLFQPQHF
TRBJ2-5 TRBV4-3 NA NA TGCGCCAGCAGCCAAGTTGAACAGGGGACCCAGTACTTC CASSQVEQGTQYF
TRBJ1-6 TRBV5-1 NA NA TGCGCCAGCTGCTACACTGACAGGTCAAATTCACCCCTCCACTTT CASCYTDRSNSPLHF
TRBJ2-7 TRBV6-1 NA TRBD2 TGTGCCAGCAGTGATTTAGCGGGGGAAACCTACGAGCAGTACTTC CASSDLAGETYEQYF
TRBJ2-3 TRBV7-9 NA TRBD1 TGTGCCAGCAGTCAAAGGGACAGGGGGCCCGGGCCGCAGTATTTT CASSQRDRGPGPQYF
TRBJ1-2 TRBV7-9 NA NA TGTGCCAGCAGTCTATTAGACTATGGCTACACCTTC CASSLLDYGYTF
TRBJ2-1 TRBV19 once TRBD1 TGTGCCAGTAGTATAATGACAGGGGTATCCTACAATGAGCAGTTCTTC CASSIMTGVSYNEQFF
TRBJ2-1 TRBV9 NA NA TGTGCCAGCAGCTCTCCGGTGACGGGGAACTACAATGAGCAGTTCTTC CASSSPVTGNYNEQFF
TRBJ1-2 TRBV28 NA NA TGTGCCAGCATCCCTACCAGGGGTGGCTACACCTTC CASIPTRGGYTF
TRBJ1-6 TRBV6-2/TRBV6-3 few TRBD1 TGTGCCAGCAGTTACCCTCGGACAGGGGGGCCGTTTTCACCCCTCCACTTT CASSYPRTGGPFSPLHF
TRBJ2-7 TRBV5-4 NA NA TGTGCCAGCAGCTTGGATACAGGGGGGGGATACGAGCAGTACTTC CASSLDTGGGYEQYF
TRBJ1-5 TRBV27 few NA TGTGCCAGCAGTCCCGCAGGGGTCTCCATCAGCAATCAGCCCCAGCATTTT CASSPAGVSISNQPQHF
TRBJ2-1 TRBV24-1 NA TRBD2 TGTGCCACCAGTGATTATCCTAGCGGCAATGAGCAGTTCTTC CATSDYPSGNEQFF
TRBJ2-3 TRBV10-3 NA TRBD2 TGTGCCATCAGTGGAGGGACTAGCGGAACTTACACGAACACAGATACGCAGTATTTT CAISGGTSGTYTNTDTQYF
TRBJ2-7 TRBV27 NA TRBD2 TGTGCCAGCAGTGAGGGACTAGCGGGGAGTTACGAGCAGTACTTC CASSEGLAGSYEQYF
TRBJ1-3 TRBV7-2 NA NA TGTGCCAGCAGAACCTCAGGTGCTGGAAACACCATATATTTT CASRTSGAGNTIYF
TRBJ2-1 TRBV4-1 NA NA TGCGCCAGCAGCCAAGATCTGGCGGGGTACAATGAGCAGTTCTTC CASSQDLAGYNEQFF
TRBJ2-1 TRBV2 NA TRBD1 TGTGCCAGCAGCCAGGGACAGGGCTCCTACAATGAGCAGTTCTTC CASSQGQGSYNEQFF
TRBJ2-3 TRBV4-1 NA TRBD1 TGCGCCAGCAGCCAACCGACAGGGGGCACAGATACGCAGTATTTT CASSQPTGGTDTQYF
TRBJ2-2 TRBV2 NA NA TGTGCCACCCGATCGGGACTTCCCAGCGGGGAGCTGTTTTTT CATRSGLPSGELFF
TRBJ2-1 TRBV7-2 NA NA TGTGCCAGCAGCTTACTGGGGCTGGGATACAATGAGCAGTTCTTC CASSLLGLGYNEQFF
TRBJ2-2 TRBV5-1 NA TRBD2 TGCGCCAGCAGAAAGGGAGGGGCGAACACCGGGGAGCTGTTTTTT CASRKGGANTGELFF
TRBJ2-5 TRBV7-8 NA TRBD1 TGTGCCAGCACCGTGGGGGCAGGGGGCAATGGGGAGACCCAGTACTTC CASTVGAGGNGETQYF
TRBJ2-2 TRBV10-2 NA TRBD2 TGCGCCAGCGGCAGGGAGGGTCGGGAGCTGTTTTTT CASGREGRELFF
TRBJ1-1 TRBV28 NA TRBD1 TGTGCCAGCAGTTCGGGACAGGTGTTCGTTGCTTTCTTT CASSSGQVFVAFF
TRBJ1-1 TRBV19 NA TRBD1 TGTGCCAGTTCCACCGGGACAGGGGGCCGGAACACTGAAGCTTTCTTT CASSTGTGGRNTEAFF
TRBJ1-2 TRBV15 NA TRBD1 TGTGCCACCAGCAGAGGGACAGGGGACGGCTACACCTTC CATSRGTGDGYTF
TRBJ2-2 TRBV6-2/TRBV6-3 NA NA TGTGCCAGCAGTTACTCCCTCGCCGGGGAGCTGTTTTTT CASSYSLAGELFF
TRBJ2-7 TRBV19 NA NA TGTGCCAGTTCGCACCCCGCGCGGGCCTACGAGCAGTACTTC CASSHPARAYEQYF
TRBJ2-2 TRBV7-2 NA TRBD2 TGTGCCAGCAGCTTTACTAGCGGGGTTATGACCGGGGAGCTGTTTTTT CASSFTSGVMTGELFF
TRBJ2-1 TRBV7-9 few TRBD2 TGTGCCAGCAGCCCACTAGCGGGGGCGTACAATGAGCAGTTCTTC CASSPLAGAYNEQFF
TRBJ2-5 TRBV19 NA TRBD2 TGTGCCAGTAGTGGGACTAGCGGGGGTGAAGAGACCCAGTACTTC CASSGTSGGEETQYF
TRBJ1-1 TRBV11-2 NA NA TGTGCCAGCAGCTCTACGGGGTTCACTGAAGCTTTCTTT CASSSTGFTEAFF
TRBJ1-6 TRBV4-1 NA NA TGCGCCAGCAGCCACCCAGGCGGACAGAGCTCCTATAATTCACCCCTCCACTTT CASSHPGGQSSYNSPLHF
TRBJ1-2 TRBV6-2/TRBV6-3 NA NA TGTGCCAGCAGTTACTTACAGGGAAGGGAAGGCTACACCTTC CASSYLQGREGYTF
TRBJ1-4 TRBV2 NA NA TGTGCCAGCAGTGTGACAGGTCTGAGCTCAACTAATGAAAAACTGTTTTTT CASSVTGLSSTNEKLFF
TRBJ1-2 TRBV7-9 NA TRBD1 TGTGCCAGCAGCCCAATGGTAGCAGGACAGGGGGCCGGCTACACCTTC CASSPMVAGQGAGYTF
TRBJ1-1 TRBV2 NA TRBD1 TGTGCCAGCAGTGAAGGGACAGGGGGGCTTGAAGCTTTCTTT CASSEGTGGLEAFF
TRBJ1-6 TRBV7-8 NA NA TGTGCCAGCAGCTTAGTTCGTCAGGGTATTTCACCCCTCCACTTT CASSLVRQGISPLHF
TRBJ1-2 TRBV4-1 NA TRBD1 TGCGCCAGCAGCTCTCCGGGGGACAGGGGGCACTATGGCTACACCTTC CASSSPGDRGHYGYTF
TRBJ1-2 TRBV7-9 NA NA TGTGCCAGCAGCTCGGACGACAGGTTCTATGGCTACACCTTC CASSSDDRFYGYTF
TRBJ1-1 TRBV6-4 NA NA TGTGCCAGCATTCAGAGCGCAGGGGACACTGAAGCTTTCTTT CASIQSAGDTEAFF
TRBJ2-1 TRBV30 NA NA TGTGCCTGGAGTGTACTTTACAATGAGCAGTTCTTC CAWSVLYNEQFF